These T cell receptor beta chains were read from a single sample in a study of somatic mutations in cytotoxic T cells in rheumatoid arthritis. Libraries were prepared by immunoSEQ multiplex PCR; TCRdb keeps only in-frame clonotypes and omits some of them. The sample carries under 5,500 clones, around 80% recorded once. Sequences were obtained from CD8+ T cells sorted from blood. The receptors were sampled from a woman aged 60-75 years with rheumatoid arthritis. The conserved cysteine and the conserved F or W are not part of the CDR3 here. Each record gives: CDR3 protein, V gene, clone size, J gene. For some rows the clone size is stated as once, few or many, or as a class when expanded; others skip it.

CDR3aa: ASIPGQGPDTQY; v_gene: TRBV10-1; abundance: NA; j_gene: TRBJ2-3
CDR3aa: ASSPDWNQPQH; v_gene: TRBV7-9; abundance: NA; j_gene: TRBJ1-5
CDR3aa: ASSLSAQGATEAF; v_gene: TRBV27; abundance: NA; j_gene: TRBJ1-1
CDR3aa: ATRTGTNQPQH; v_gene: TRBV7-8; abundance: NA; j_gene: TRBJ1-5
CDR3aa: ASSELLAGANVLT; v_gene: TRBV2; abundance: NA; j_gene: TRBJ2-6
CDR3aa: ASSVDRREAF; v_gene: TRBV7-9; abundance: NA; j_gene: TRBJ1-1
CDR3aa: SVQEGGRAQY; v_gene: TRBV29-1; abundance: NA; j_gene: TRBJ2-3
CDR3aa: ASSLYREHEQY; v_gene: TRBV27; abundance: once; j_gene: TRBJ2-7
CDR3aa: ASARDYPIRNEQF; v_gene: TRBV4-1; abundance: NA; j_gene: TRBJ2-1
CDR3aa: ASSLALGANTGELF; v_gene: TRBV5-1; abundance: NA; j_gene: TRBJ2-2
CDR3aa: ASSRIAGATDTQY; v_gene: TRBV6-1; abundance: NA; j_gene: TRBJ2-3
CDR3aa: ASSVGKGLQGAF; v_gene: TRBV2; abundance: NA; j_gene: TRBJ1-1
CDR3aa: ASSFLGQVGTEAF; v_gene: TRBV27; abundance: NA; j_gene: TRBJ1-1
CDR3aa: ASSPGQGSYEQY; v_gene: TRBV6-6; abundance: NA; j_gene: TRBJ2-7
CDR3aa: AWSGTGRDTEAF; v_gene: TRBV30; abundance: few; j_gene: TRBJ1-1
CDR3aa: ASRGMDRAQETQY; v_gene: TRBV2; abundance: NA; j_gene: TRBJ2-5
CDR3aa: ASRRSETDTQY; v_gene: TRBV6-6; abundance: NA; j_gene: TRBJ2-3
CDR3aa: ASSRRGHYGQY; v_gene: TRBV28; abundance: NA; j_gene: TRBJ2-7
CDR3aa: ASSPRTGGSIHEQY; v_gene: TRBV28; abundance: NA; j_gene: TRBJ2-7
CDR3aa: ATSREGQGIYEQY; v_gene: TRBV15; abundance: NA; j_gene: TRBJ2-7
CDR3aa: ASSFIGGDTEAF; v_gene: TRBV11-2; abundance: NA; j_gene: TRBJ1-1
CDR3aa: ASTTRPGTSEKLF; v_gene: TRBV5-5; abundance: once; j_gene: TRBJ1-4
CDR3aa: ASSLPPQGAPRLF; v_gene: TRBV28; abundance: NA; j_gene: TRBJ1-4
CDR3aa: ASVLKRGNNEQF; v_gene: TRBV12-5; abundance: NA; j_gene: TRBJ2-1
CDR3aa: ASRTSEAF; v_gene: TRBV10-1; abundance: once; j_gene: TRBJ1-1
CDR3aa: SGQGQTEAF; v_gene: TRBV20-1; abundance: few; j_gene: TRBJ1-1
CDR3aa: ASRLINSYYGYT; v_gene: TRBV5-4; abundance: NA; j_gene: TRBJ1-2
CDR3aa: ASSPRDGGELF; v_gene: TRBV6-4; abundance: once; j_gene: TRBJ2-2
CDR3aa: ASSSQRGGRETQY; v_gene: TRBV7-8; abundance: large; j_gene: TRBJ2-5
CDR3aa: ASSRGGVGIYNEQF; v_gene: TRBV6-6; abundance: NA; j_gene: TRBJ2-1
CDR3aa: ASSEGGRGHGYT; v_gene: TRBV2; abundance: once; j_gene: TRBJ1-2
CDR3aa: ASSSGTGFGYT; v_gene: TRBV11-2; abundance: large; j_gene: TRBJ1-2
CDR3aa: ASSLSQRGYQETQY; v_gene: TRBV11-2; abundance: NA; j_gene: TRBJ2-5
CDR3aa: ASSLAGGPNTEAF; v_gene: TRBV7-8; abundance: NA; j_gene: TRBJ1-1
CDR3aa: ASEDGYT; v_gene: TRBV30; abundance: NA; j_gene: TRBJ1-2
CDR3aa: ASSDTESRTEAF; v_gene: TRBV6-4; abundance: NA; j_gene: TRBJ1-1
CDR3aa: ASSTLGGQGNYGYT; v_gene: TRBV11-1; abundance: NA; j_gene: TRBJ1-2
CDR3aa: ASSTGQANTEAF; v_gene: TRBV5-1; abundance: NA; j_gene: TRBJ1-1
CDR3aa: ASSPSGGHTEAF; v_gene: TRBV19; abundance: NA; j_gene: TRBJ1-1
CDR3aa: AISGRESDTQY; v_gene: TRBV10-3; abundance: NA; j_gene: TRBJ2-3
CDR3aa: ASSGTGRRGSSYEQY; v_gene: TRBV28; abundance: few; j_gene: TRBJ2-7
CDR3aa: ASSLGWPGELF; v_gene: TRBV5-6; abundance: NA; j_gene: TRBJ2-2
CDR3aa: ASSTRTENTEAF; v_gene: TRBV4-1; abundance: few; j_gene: TRBJ1-1
CDR3aa: ASSPRGTEAF; v_gene: TRBV11-2; abundance: once; j_gene: TRBJ1-1
CDR3aa: ASSKGTGDLNTEAF; v_gene: TRBV5-1; abundance: NA; j_gene: TRBJ1-1
CDR3aa: ASSPKRQDQPQH; v_gene: TRBV6-1; abundance: NA; j_gene: TRBJ1-5
CDR3aa: SVEDMGPPESYT; v_gene: TRBV29-1; abundance: NA; j_gene: TRBJ1-2
CDR3aa: ASSQAQQGYYEQY; v_gene: TRBV14; abundance: NA; j_gene: TRBJ2-7
CDR3aa: ASSLPPGSNTDTQY; v_gene: TRBV28; abundance: NA; j_gene: TRBJ2-3
CDR3aa: ASSLMPGEDRPVNEQF; v_gene: TRBV27; abundance: NA; j_gene: TRBJ2-1
CDR3aa: SVEGGGTGIGNEQF; v_gene: TRBV29-1; abundance: medium-sized; j_gene: TRBJ2-1
CDR3aa: ASSLGGAGKGYTEAF; v_gene: TRBV5-1; abundance: NA; j_gene: TRBJ1-1
CDR3aa: ASSGEVVAGTTDTQY; v_gene: TRBV9; abundance: NA; j_gene: TRBJ2-3
CDR3aa: SVAGTGLSTDTQC; v_gene: TRBV29-1; abundance: NA; j_gene: TRBJ2-3
CDR3aa: ASSHKGLPTQY; v_gene: TRBV13; abundance: few; j_gene: TRBJ2-3
CDR3aa: AGSRPGSSYNEQF; v_gene: TRBV7-3; abundance: NA; j_gene: TRBJ2-1